The clone carrying this T cell receptor (beta chain) was seen more than once but under ten times. Its antigen is not identified. CDR3 size: 14 residues. Trimming took 4 bases from V and 1 from J, leaving 9 bases between them. CDR1 and CDR2 (germline): SGHRS, YFSETQ. Libraries were prepared by immunoSEQ multiplex PCR; TCRdb keeps only in-frame clonotypes and omits some of them. Of approximately 120,000 clones listed, roughly 80% were seen once; the top ten hold 2.5% to 3.5%. This entry is derived from a study of radiation and T cells in renal cell carcinoma. Study-level information: Nephrectomy followed 15 Gy stereotactic body radiation by 4 weeks. General study results and limits: Without pretreatment biopsies, baseline tumor clonotype presence was undetermined. From baseline, blood top tumor clonotypes peaked at 2 weeks post-radiation.

Specified time point: baseline pretreatment blood. Treatment defined: 15 Gy SBRT to primary tumor, nephrectomy 4 weeks later. The tumor was a clear cell renal cell carcinoma. The sequencing used blood, collected from a patient whose treatment included radiotherapy and nephrectomy. The rearrangement uses TRBV5-1 and TRBJ1-5; D possibly corresponds to TRBD1 (6 bases). This receptor was taken from a woman aged 60-75 years with renal cell carcinoma. The CDR3 reads CASSPQGSNQPQHF. In DNA form, the CDR3 reads TGCGCCAGCAGCCCGCAGGGGAGCAATCAGCCCCAGCATTTT.